The TCR beta chain described here comes from a study of T cells in Graves' hyperthyroidism and ophthalmopathy. Graves' hyperthyroidism was deemed stable absent ophthalmopathy progression within 18 months. The study enrolled patients aged 18 to 65 with newly diagnosed hyperthyroidism of under 2 months' duration. For the diagnoses, clinical symptoms, serum thyroxine and TRAb, thyroid ultrasound and orbital computed tomography were used. TCR beta CDR3 sequences were amplified from RNA transcripts. The HTBI primer set was used in a first-round RT-PCR of the TCR CDR3. TCRdb called the multiplex PCR reads again in MiXCR, with one record for every CDR3 protein. Of some 740,000 distinct CDR3 sequences in the sample, 12% to 15% are singletons; the top ten hold approximately 10%. Broader study findings: Researchers report that a 13 V-J model separated ophthalmopathy from stable hyperthyroidism.

With regard to this clonotype: Its antigen remains unknown.

The CDR3 is made up of 13 amino acids. Germline V lookup: CDR1 LNHDA, CDR2 SQIVND (reference sequence). V was pared by 6 bases and J by 0 bases, with 6 bases between. This clonotype originated in a woman under 30 with Graves' hyperthyroidism. Material for sequencing was blood. The genes are TRBV19 and TRBJ1-3, with a tentative D call TRBD1 (5 bases). This CDR3 reads CASRTASGNTIYF. The CDR3, as DNA: TGTGCCAGTAGGACAGCCTCTGGAAACACCATATATTTT.